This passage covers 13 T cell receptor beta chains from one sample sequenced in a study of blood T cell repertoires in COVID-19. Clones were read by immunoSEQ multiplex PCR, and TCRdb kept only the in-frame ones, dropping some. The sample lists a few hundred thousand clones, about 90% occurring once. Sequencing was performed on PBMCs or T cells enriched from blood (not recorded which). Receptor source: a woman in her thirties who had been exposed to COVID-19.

The CDR3 DNA is TGTGCCAGTAACAAGCGACCTTCATACAGGGTAGATGGCTACACCTTC. It yields the protein CASNKRPSYRVDGYTF. The genes are TRBV19 and TRBJ1-2; possible D gene TRBD1, 6 bases. Germline loops: CDR1 LNHDA, CDR2 SQIVND (reference sequence). Trimming left V 7 bases short and J 6 bases short, with 24 bases between. This CDR3 contains 16 residues.

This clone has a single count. As DNA, the CDR3 is TGTGCCAGCAGGACGATGACAGGGTTGGATCAGCCCCAGCATTTT. Encoded protein: CASRTMTGLDQPQHF. The V call is TRBV6-5, the J call TRBJ1-5; TRBD1 agrees at 7 bases. Germline CDR1 reads MNHEY; CDR2 reads SVGAGI. This CDR3 has 15 amino acids. With V trimmed by 6 bases and J by 5 bases, 10 bases remained unmatched.

CDR3 sequence: CASSSYQTDTQYF. In nucleotides, the CDR3 is TGTGCCAGCAGCTCCTACCAAACAGATACGCAGTATTTT. The chain joins TRBV7-2 to TRBJ2-3; D gene unclear. Germline assignment: CDR1 SGHTA and CDR2 FQGNSA. Trimming removed 4 bases at V and 3 bases at J, with 8 bases between. The CDR3 runs 13 residues.

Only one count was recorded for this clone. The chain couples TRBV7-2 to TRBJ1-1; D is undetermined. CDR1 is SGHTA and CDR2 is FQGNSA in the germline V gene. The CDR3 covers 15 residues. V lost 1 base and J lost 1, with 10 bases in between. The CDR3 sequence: CASSLDASQNTEAFF. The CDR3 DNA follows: TGTGCCAGCAGCTTAGATGCGAGCCAGAACACTGAAGCTTTCTTT.

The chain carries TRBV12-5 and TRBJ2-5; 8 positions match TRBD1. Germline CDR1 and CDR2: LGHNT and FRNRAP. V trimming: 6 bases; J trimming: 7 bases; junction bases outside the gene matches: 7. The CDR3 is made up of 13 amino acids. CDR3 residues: CASGQIDRGTQYF. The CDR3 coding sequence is TGTGCTAGTGGCCAGATCGACAGGGGGACCCAGTACTTC.

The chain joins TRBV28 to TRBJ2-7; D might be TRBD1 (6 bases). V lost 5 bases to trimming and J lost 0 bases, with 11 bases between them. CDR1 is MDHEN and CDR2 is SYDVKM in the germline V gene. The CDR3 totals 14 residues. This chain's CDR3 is CASSAQGVSYEQYF. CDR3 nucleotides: TGTGCCAGCAGTGCACAGGGAGTCTCCTACGAGCAGTACTTC.

CDR3 sequence: CASSVEIAGGLRELFF. CDR3 nucleotides: TGTGCCAGCAGCGTAGAAATAGCGGGAGGGTTACGGGAGCTGTTTTTT. The chain links TRBV9 to TRBJ2-2; TRBD2 agrees at 11 bases. The CDR3 is made up of 16 amino acids. Germline trimming cut 0 bases from V and 9 bases from J; bases unmatched to any gene: 7. Germline CDR1 reads SGDLS; CDR2 reads YYNGEE.

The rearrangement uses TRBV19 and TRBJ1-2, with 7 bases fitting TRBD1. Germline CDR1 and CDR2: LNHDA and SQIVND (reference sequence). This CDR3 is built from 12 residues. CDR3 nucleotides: TGTTCTTCCAGACAGGGAGACTATGGCTACACCTTC. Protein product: CSSRQGDYGYTF.

This CDR3 reads CASSPTGGVDGYTF. The CDR3 DNA follows: TGTGCCAGTAGCCCCACGGGGGGGGTGGATGGCTACACCTTC. The chain links TRBV19 to TRBJ1-2; perhaps TRBD1 as D (5 bases). The CDR3 runs 14 residues. With 6 bases removed from V and 6 bases from J, the gap between germline ends came to 17 bases. The germline V gene encodes CDR1 LNHDA and CDR2 SQIVND (reference sequence). Drawing the rest from reference TRBV19 and TRBJ1-2, the complete variable domain is DGGITQSPKYLFRKEGQNVTLSCEQNLNHDAMYWYRQDPGQGLRLIYYSQIVNDFQKGDIAEGYSVSREKKESFPLTVTSAQKNPTAFYLCASSPTGGVDGYTFGSGTRLTVV.

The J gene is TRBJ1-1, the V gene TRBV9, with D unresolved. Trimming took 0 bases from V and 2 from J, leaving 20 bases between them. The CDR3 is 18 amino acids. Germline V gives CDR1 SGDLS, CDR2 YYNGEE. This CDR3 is CASSVEDPRVHPNTEAFF. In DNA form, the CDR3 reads TGTGCCAGCAGCGTAGAAGATCCCCGGGTACACCCAAACACTGAAGCTTTCTTT.

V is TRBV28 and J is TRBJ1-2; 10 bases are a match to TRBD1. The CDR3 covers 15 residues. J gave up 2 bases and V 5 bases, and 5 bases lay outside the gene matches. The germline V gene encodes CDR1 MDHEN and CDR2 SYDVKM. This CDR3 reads CASSHGTGVNYGYTF. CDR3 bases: TGTGCCAGCAGTCATGGGACAGGGGTCAACTATGGCTACACCTTC.

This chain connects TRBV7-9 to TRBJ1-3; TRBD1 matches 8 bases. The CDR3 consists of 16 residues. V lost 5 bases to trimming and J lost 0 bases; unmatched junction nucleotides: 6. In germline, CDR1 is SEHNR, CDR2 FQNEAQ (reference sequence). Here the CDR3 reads CASSPGQESSGNTIYF. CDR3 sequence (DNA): TGTGCCAGCAGCCCGGGACAGGAGAGCTCTGGAAACACCATATATTTT.

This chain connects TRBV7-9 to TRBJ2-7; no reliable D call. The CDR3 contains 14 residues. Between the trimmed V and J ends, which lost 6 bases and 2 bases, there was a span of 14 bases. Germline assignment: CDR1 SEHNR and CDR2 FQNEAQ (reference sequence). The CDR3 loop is CASSETLATYEQYF. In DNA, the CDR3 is TGTGCCAGCAGTGAGACATTGGCTACCTACGAGCAGTACTTC.